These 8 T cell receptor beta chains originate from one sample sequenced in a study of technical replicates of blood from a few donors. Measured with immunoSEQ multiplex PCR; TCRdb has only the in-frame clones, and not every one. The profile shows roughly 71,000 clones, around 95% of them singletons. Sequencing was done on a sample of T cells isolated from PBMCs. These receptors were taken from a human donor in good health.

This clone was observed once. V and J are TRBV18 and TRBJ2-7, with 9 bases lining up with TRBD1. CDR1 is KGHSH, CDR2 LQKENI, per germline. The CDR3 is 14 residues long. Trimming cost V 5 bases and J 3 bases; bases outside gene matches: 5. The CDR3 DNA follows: TGTGCCAGCTCAATAGGACAGGGGAACTACGAGCAGTACTTC. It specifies CASSIGQGNYEQYF.

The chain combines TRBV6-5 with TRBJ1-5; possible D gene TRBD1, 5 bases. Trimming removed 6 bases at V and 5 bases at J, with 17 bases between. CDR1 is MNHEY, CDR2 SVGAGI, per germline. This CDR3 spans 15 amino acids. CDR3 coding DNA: TGTGCCAGCAGCCGCCAGGGATTATTCTATCAGCCCCAGCATTTT. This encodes CASSRQGLFYQPQHF.

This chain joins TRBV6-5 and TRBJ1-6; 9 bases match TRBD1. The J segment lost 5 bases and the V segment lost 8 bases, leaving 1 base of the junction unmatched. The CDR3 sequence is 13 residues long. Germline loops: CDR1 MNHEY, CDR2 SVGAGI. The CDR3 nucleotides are TGTGCCAGCCGGACAGGGGATAATTCACCCCTCCACTTT. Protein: CASRTGDNSPLHF.

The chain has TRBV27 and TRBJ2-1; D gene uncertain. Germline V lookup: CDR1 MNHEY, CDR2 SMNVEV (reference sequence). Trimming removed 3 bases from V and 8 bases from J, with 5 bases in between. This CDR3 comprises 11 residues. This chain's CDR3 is CASSFLDEQFF. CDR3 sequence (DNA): TGTGCCAGCAGTTTCTTAGATGAGCAGTTCTTC.

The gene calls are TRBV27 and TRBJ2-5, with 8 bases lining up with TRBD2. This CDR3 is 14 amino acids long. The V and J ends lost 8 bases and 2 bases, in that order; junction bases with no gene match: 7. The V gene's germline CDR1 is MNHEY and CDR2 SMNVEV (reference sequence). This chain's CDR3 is CASRTSGLQETQYF. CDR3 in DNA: TGTGCCAGCCGAACTAGCGGATTACAAGAGACCCAGTACTTC.

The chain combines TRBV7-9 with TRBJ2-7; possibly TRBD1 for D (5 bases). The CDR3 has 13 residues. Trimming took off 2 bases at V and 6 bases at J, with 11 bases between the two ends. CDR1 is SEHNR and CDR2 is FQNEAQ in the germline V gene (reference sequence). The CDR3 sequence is CASSLSKTAEQYF. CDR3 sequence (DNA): TGTGCCAGCAGCTTAAGCAAGACAGCCGAGCAGTACTTC.

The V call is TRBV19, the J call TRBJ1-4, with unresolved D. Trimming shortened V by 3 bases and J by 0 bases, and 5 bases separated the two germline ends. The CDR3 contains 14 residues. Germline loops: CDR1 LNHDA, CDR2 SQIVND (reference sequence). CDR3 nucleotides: TGTGCCAGTAGTATGCCGGCAACTAATGAAAAACTGTTTTTT. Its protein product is CASSMPATNEKLFF.

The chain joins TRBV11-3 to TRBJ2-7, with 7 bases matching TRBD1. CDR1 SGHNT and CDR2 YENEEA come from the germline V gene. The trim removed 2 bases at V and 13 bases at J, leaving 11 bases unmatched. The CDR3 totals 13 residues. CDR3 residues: CASSLRDSPRPYF. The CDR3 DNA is TGTGCCAGCAGCTTAAGGGACAGTCCACGACCTTACTTC.